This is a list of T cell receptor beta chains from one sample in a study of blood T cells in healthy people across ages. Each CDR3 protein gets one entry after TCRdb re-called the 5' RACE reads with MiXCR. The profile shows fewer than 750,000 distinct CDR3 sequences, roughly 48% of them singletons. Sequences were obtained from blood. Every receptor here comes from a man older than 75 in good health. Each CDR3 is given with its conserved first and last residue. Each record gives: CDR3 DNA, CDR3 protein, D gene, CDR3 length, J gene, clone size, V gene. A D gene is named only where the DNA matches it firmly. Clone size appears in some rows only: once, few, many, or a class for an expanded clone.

TGTGCCAGCAGCTCGCAGGGGACAGGGGGCACTGAAGCTTTCTTT | CASSSQGTGGTEAFF | TRBD1 | 15 | TRBJ1-1 | many | TRBV7-2
TGTGCCAGCAGTTTTGGGAACTCTGGGGCCAACGTCCTGACTTTC | CASSFGNSGANVLTF | NA | 15 | TRBJ2-6 | NA | TRBV27
TGCGCCAGCAGTCCCACCGATCTCTATACGCAGTATTTT | CASSPTDLYTQYF | NA | 13 | TRBJ2-3 | NA | TRBV6-5
TGTGCCAGCAGTTCGGCTGCGGGAACTGAAGCTTTCTTT | CASSSAAGTEAFF | NA | 13 | TRBJ1-1 | many | TRBV6-6
TGTGCCAGCAGCTTAAGCCTAGGTCGGAGCGCCACAGATACGCAGTATTTT | CASSLSLGRSATDTQYF | NA | 17 | TRBJ2-3 | NA | TRBV11-1
TGCAGCGCCGAGACAGGGGCCTACGAGCAGTACTTC | CSAETGAYEQYF | TRBD1 | 12 | TRBJ2-7 | NA | TRBV29-1
TGCGCCAGCAGCCAAGATCGCGTCAACACCGGGGAGCTGTTTTTT | CASSQDRVNTGELFF | NA | 15 | TRBJ2-2 | NA | TRBV4-1
TGTGCCAGCAGGTTAACCCAGGCTGGGGAGACCCAGTACTTC | CASRLTQAGETQYF | NA | 14 | TRBJ2-5 | few | TRBV27
TGCAGTGTCCAGGGGGCGGATGAGACCCAGTACTTC | CSVQGADETQYF | TRBD1 | 12 | TRBJ2-5 | few | TRBV20-1
TGCAGCGGCCGGACTAGCACAGATACGCAGTATTTT | CSGRTSTDTQYF | NA | 12 | TRBJ2-3 | few | TRBV29-1
TGTGCCAGCAGTTCCATGAATTCACCCCTCCACTTT | CASSSMNSPLHF | NA | 12 | TRBJ1-6 | few | TRBV27
TGTGCCAGCAGTTACAGGGTCTCTGGGGCCAACGTCCTGACTTTC | CASSYRVSGANVLTF | NA | 15 | TRBJ2-6 | few | TRBV12-3/TRBV12-4
TGTGCCAGCAGACCCTTTGGGCGAGGGGGCACAGATACGCAGTATTTT | CASRPFGRGGTDTQYF | NA | 16 | TRBJ2-3 | few | TRBV6-2/TRBV6-3
TGTGCCAGCAGTTTAGCCGGTGCTGAAGCTTTCTTT | CASSLAGAEAFF | NA | 12 | TRBJ1-1 | few | TRBV12-3/TRBV12-4
TGCAGTGCAGATTCCGGGACACCAGACAATGAGCAGTTCTTC | CSADSGTPDNEQFF | NA | 14 | TRBJ2-1 | once | TRBV20-1
TGCAGTGCTGATGACAGGGGGTCCTACAATGAGCAGTTCTTC | CSADDRGSYNEQFF | TRBD1 | 14 | TRBJ2-1 | few | TRBV20-1
TGTGCCAGCAGCTTGGCAAGGTTGGGAGATACGCAGTATTTT | CASSLARLGDTQYF | NA | 14 | TRBJ2-3 | few | TRBV11-1
TGTGCCGGCAGTTTTAGCCAGCCCCAAGAGACCCAGTACTTC | CAGSFSQPQETQYF | NA | 14 | TRBJ2-5 | NA | TRBV12-3/TRBV12-4
TGTGCCAGCACCCGGGACCACCAAGAGACCCAGTACTTC | CASTRDHQETQYF | NA | 13 | TRBJ2-5 | few | TRBV12-3/TRBV12-4
TGCAGTGCACTCCCGGGACAGGGTCGCTATGAGCAGTTCTTC | CSALPGQGRYEQFF | TRBD1 | 14 | TRBJ2-1 | NA | TRBV20-1
TGTGCCAGCAGCTTCTTGTACAGGGGCGTTGACGAGCAGTACTTC | CASSFLYRGVDEQYF | TRBD1 | 15 | TRBJ2-7 | few | TRBV5-5
TGTGCCAGCAGCATGGTACGGGGGGACAGTCACAATGAGCAGTTCTTC | CASSMVRGDSHNEQFF | NA | 16 | TRBJ2-1 | few | TRBV21-1
TGTGCCACCAGTGATCCCGGCTTAAGCGAGCAGTACTTC | CATSDPGLSEQYF | NA | 13 | TRBJ2-7 | NA | TRBV24-1
TGTGCCAGCAGCCCCGGGACAGTCAGAGAGGCCCAGTACTTC | CASSPGTVREAQYF | TRBD1 | 14 | TRBJ2-7 | NA | TRBV7-9
TGTGCCAGCAGTTTAGGGGACAGCCACAATGAGCAGTTCTTC | CASSLGDSHNEQFF | TRBD1 | 14 | TRBJ2-1 | many | TRBV28
TGTGCCAGCAGCGGCAGCGGGGGACGGAGGCAGCCCCAGCATTTT | CASSGSGGRRQPQHF | NA | 15 | TRBJ1-5 | few | TRBV28
TGCGCCAGCAGCCAAGAGGTCGGGCCCTACAATGAGCAGTTCTTC | CASSQEVGPYNEQFF | NA | 15 | TRBJ2-1 | NA | TRBV4-3
TGTGCCAGCAGCGCCCGTGGCATGAACACTGAAGCTTTCTTT | CASSARGMNTEAFF | NA | 14 | TRBJ1-1 | NA | TRBV9
TGTGCCAGCAACGACCGACAGGATACCTACGAGCAGTACTTC | CASNDRQDTYEQYF | NA | 14 | TRBJ2-7 | NA | TRBV7-2
TGCGCCAGCAGCTTTGAGGGTGAAGAAAAACTGTTTTTT | CASSFEGEEKLFF | NA | 13 | TRBJ1-4 | NA | TRBV5-1
TGTGCCAGCAGCATGCTCCCTAGGAATGAGCAGTTCTTC | CASSMLPRNEQFF | NA | 13 | TRBJ2-1 | NA | TRBV12-3/TRBV12-4
TGTGCCAGCAGTATCCGACAGAGGACTGAAGTTTTCTTT | CASSIRQRTEVFF | NA | 13 | TRBJ1-1 | NA | TRBV6-1
TGTGCCAGCAGCTCTAGCGGGAGCCCGGCCGGAGAGACCCAGTACTTC | CASSSSGSPAGETQYF | TRBD2 | 16 | TRBJ2-5 | few | TRBV6-6
TGTGCCAGCAGTGGGCAGGGGTATAATCAGCCCCAGCATTTT | CASSGQGYNQPQHF | NA | 14 | TRBJ1-5 | few | TRBV6-5
TGCGGTGCTAGTAGGGGGCCGGCTAATTCACCCCTCCACTTT | CGASRGPANSPLHF | TRBD1 | 14 | TRBJ1-6 | NA | TRBV20-1
TGCAGCGTCGCGACCCGGGGAGAGGCTAATGAAAAACTGTTTTTT | CSVATRGEANEKLFF | NA | 15 | TRBJ1-4 | NA | TRBV29-1
TGTGCCAGCAGCTTAGATCTGGGTTCTAGTTATGGCTACACCTTC | CASSLDLGSSYGYTF | NA | 15 | TRBJ1-2 | NA | TRBV7-2
TGCAGTGCTAGAGTCCCCCGTTACAGCCAGCACGAGCAGTACTTC | CSARVPRYSQHEQYF | NA | 15 | TRBJ2-7 | few | TRBV20-1
TGTGCCAGCAGTTTTACTAGCACCGGGGAGCTGTTTTTT | CASSFTSTGELFF | NA | 13 | TRBJ2-2 | NA | TRBV12-3/TRBV12-4
TGCGCCAGCACCGTCGGGCCCTCCTGCGAGCAGTACTTC | CASTVGPSCEQYF | NA | 13 | TRBJ2-7 | NA | TRBV5-1